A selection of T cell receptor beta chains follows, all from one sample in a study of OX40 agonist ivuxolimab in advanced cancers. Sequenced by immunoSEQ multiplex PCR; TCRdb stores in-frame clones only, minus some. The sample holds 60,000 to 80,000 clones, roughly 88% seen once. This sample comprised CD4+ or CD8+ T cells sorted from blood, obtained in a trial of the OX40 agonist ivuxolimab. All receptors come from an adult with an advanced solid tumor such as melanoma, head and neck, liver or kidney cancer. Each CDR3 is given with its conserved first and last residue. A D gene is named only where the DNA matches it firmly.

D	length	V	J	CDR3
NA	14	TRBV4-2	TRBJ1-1	CASTLLTGNTEAFF
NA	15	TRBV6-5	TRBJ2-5	CASSYGQLLGETQYF
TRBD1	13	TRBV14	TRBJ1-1	CASSYRGNTEAFF
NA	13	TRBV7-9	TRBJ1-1	CASSAQGYTEAFF
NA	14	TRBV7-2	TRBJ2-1	CASSLGKQGYEQFF
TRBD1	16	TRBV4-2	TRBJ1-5	CASSQYPTGGPQPQHF
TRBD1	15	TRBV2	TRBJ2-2	CASSGDRDGTGELFF
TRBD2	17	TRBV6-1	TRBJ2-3	CASSEPWASGGADTQYF
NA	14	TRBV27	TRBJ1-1	CASSSTVYADEAFF
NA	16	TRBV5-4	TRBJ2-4	CASSRVGQTAKNIQYF
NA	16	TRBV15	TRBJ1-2	CATSLSAGTRNYGYTF
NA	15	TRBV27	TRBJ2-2	CASSALAVSAGELFF
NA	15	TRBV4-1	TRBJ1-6	CASSQGLGGIGPLHF
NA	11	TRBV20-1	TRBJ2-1	CSARGRDEQFF
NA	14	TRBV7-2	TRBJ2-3	CASSLMGGTDTQYF
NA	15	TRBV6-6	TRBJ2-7	CASSYDRQSSYEQYF
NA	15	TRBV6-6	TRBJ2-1	CASSYVGLSYNEQFF
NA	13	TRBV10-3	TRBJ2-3	CAISQGGTDTQYF
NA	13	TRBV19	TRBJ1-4	CASKNWVNEKLFF
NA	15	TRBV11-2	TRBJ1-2	CASSSYPGQNYGYTF
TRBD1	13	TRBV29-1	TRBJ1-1	CSGRQGEYTEAFF
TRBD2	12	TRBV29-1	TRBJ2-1	CSGEGQNNEQFF
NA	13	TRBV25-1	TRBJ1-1	CASSEGGGTEAFF
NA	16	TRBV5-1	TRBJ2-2	CASSWAGIRNTGELFF
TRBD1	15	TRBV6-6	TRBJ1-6	CASSYGGTGRSPLHF